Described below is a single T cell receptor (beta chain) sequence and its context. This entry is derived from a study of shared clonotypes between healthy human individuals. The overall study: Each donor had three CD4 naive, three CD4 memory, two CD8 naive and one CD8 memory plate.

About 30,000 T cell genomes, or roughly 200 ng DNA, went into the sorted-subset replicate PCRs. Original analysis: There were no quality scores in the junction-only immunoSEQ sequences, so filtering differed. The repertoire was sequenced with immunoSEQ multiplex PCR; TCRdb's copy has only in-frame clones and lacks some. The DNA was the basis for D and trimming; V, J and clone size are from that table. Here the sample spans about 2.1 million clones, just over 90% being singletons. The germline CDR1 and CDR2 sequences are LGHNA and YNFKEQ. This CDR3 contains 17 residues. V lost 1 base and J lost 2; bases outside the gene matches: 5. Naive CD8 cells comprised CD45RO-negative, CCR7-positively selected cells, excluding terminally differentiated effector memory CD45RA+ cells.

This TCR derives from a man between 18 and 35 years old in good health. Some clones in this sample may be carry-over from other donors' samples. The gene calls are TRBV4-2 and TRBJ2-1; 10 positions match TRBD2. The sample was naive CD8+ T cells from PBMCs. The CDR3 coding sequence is TGTGCCAGCAGCCAAGGTCTAGCGGGAGAGACCTACAATGAGCAGTTCTTC. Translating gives CASSQGLAGETYNEQFF.